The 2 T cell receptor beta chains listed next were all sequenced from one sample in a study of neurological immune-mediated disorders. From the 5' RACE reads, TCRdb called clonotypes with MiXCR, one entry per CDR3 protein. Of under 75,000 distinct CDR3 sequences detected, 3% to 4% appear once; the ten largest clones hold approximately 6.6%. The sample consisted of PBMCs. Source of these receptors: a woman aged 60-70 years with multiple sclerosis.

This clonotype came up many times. The CDR3 loop reads CASSLDSFNEQFF. In nucleotides, the CDR3 is TGTGCCAGCAGCTTAGACAGCTTCAATGAGCAGTTCTTC. The V and J genes are TRBV7-6 and TRBJ2-1; D is undetermined. This CDR3 has 13 amino acids. Germline values: CDR1 SGHVS, CDR2 FNYEAQ. V lost 1 base to trimming and J lost 6 bases, with 7 bases between them.

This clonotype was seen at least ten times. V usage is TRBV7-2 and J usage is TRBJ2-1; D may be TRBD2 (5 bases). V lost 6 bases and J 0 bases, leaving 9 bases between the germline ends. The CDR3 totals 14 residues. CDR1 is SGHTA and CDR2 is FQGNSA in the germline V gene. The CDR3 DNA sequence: TGTGCCAGCAGGTCTGACTACTCCTACAATGAGCAGTTCTTC. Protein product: CASRSDYSYNEQFF.